This TCR beta chain was found in a study of cytomegalovirus exposure and HLA in healthy donors (dated 2017 in TCRdb). As for the study more broadly: An earlier analysis of approximately 640 of the donors reported 250 to 300 Gb of sequence data and 120 million or so unique TCR beta sequences from about 180 million T cells. Roughly 320 gigabases of sequencing data and roughly 80 million unique TCR sequences made up an early release that covered roughly 670 HLA-typed donors. Among the approximately 400 genotyped donors, around 81% belonged to the genetic ancestry cluster associated with self-reported Caucasian donors. The aim of the study was to test whether cataloging public T cell receptors could identify signatures of past pathogen exposure. The study used immunosequencing to profile the T cell repertoires of hundreds of subjects and linked those repertoires to cytomegalovirus serostatus. In addition to the first cohort of 666 subjects, a separate validation cohort of about 120 different subjects was used. The study combined high-throughput TCR immunosequencing, statistical association of individual TCRs with disease status, and machine learning to predict cytomegalovirus infection status. A later analysis re-examined previously published TCR beta repertoires from just over 650 donors and added high-resolution HLA genotyping to investigate patterns of TCR occurrence. Rather than using new phenotypic data, the later analysis identified candidate immune exposures from TCR beta sequences and from how often those sequences occurred across donors. To decide whether each TCR beta V gene segment behaved as functional or pseudogenic, an earlier analysis of approximately 600 of the donors relied on high-throughput TCR beta sequencing. Alongside the repertoire data, information on donor age, sex, ethnicity and CMV serostatus was compiled. A later genetic analysis used genome-wide SNP genotypes for 398 of the 666 donors, treating that subset as a discovery cohort. Every repertoire in the discovery cohort had been generated on one and the same sequencing platform. HLA typing included class I and class II loci at four-digit resolution. The number of typed donors differed by locus: about 620-630 for A, B, C, DRB1 and DQB1; some 540 for DQA1; over 600 for DPA1; and about 470 for DPB1. Because of strong linkage in the cohort, roughly five DR-DQ haplotypes were treated as single units for association and clustering. Among 300 to 500 genotyped donors of the cohort, an average of around 250,000 unique TCR beta nucleotide sequences was sequenced per donor, of which about 18% were non-productive. On the study overall, not on this receptor specifically: Some IMGT-functional V segments, including TRBV6-2 and TRBV6-3, could not be told apart with the 87-base-pair reads, so those segments were excluded. At a false discovery rate of 0.05, a later analysis linked around 17,000 TCR beta sequences to specific HLA alleles. The classifier was reported to diagnose cytomegalovirus status with high specificity and sensitivity in both the original and validation cohorts. Three of the identified cytomegalovirus-associated TCR beta chains were confirmed in vitro to be specific for cytomegalovirus antigens. A later analysis found that TCR association rates varied across HLA loci, with DRB1 alleles showing the most associated TCRs and HLA-C alleles the fewest. It was suggested by the authors that the approach could potentially be generalized to other disease states and immunological phenotypes. Immune exposure information for the cohort was limited to CMV serostatus. Correlated functional status among segregating V segments might reflect linkage disequilibrium, but an unknown experimental factor could not be ruled out. This cohort had only TCR beta chains sequenced, and the lack of alpha or paired-chain data limited which features could be detected. Roughly uniform sequencing depth across donors was assumed in presence/absence analyses, although this assumption may not hold. When HLA alleles, especially DR and DQ, strongly co-occurred, attributing TCR associations to individual alleles was difficult. Most TCR sequences were seen in very few donors, while some public TCRs were found in many individuals. In the study, approximately 160 TCR beta chains were listed as associated with cytomegalovirus. Broadly in line with IMGT annotations, most TCR beta V segments showed up in productive rearrangements about 87% or about 30% of the time in an earlier analysis of a few hundred of the donors. In a later genetic analysis, a missense DCLRE1C variant was associated with V-gene and J-gene trimming of TCR beta chains, and the association was replicated in an independent cohort. Because counts were too low, roughly 16 rarely observed V segments, including chromosome 9 orphons, were excluded from the earlier analysis of 587 of the donors. Because HLA typing was unavailable for some donors at each locus, only the typed subset was used in association tests. A cluster of highly shared sequence variants was judged likely to be a technical artifact of the sequencing pipeline. In a later genetic analysis, fewer N-insertions in productive TCRs were reported among donors in an Asian-associated ancestry cluster than the approximately 630-donor mean. According to a later analysis, parvovirus B19, influenza, CMV and Epstein-Barr virus appeared linked to several top co-occurrence clusters. According to a later analysis, most CMV-associated TCR beta chains appeared to be HLA-restricted, and the HLA associations seemed to be driven largely by CMV exposure. A further reported finding was that TCR beta sequences accurately predicted the HLA-A and HLA-B alleles for most subjects in the first cohort. Compared with equally common non-associated chains, HLA-associated TCR beta chains in a later analysis were more clonally expanded and had lower generation probabilities.

In regard to this clone: What this receptor recognizes is not known. The sample holds no much larger clone one base away, and base qualities are not on file.

The cohort comprised hundreds of healthy bone marrow donors. At the time of sampling, all cohort members were nominally healthy, though unrecorded immune exposures were likely present. The donor was CMV seropositive and belonged to the group of 250 to 300 seropositive cohort members. A peripheral blood sample was provided by each donor, and peripheral blood mononuclear cells were used for TCR beta sequencing. The Qiagen DNeasy Blood Extraction Kit was used to extract genomic DNA from the blood cell samples. The library was obtained by the immunoSEQ multiplex PCR assay. A mixture of 60 forward primers for TCR Vbeta segments and 13 reverse primers for TCR Jbeta segments was used in the multiplex PCR. A multiplex PCR assay on genomic DNA amplified the CDR3 region of rearranged TCR beta genes. On the Illumina HiSeq System, the amplified TCR beta libraries were sequenced as 87-base-pair reads. Regarding the original processing steps: A later analysis counted 65 million to 90 million unique TCR beta chains across the 690 or so repertoires, and some 11 million of these chains were shared by at least two donors. A nearest-neighbor algorithm error-corrected the raw reads and collapsed the reads into unique sequences, merging closely related sequences to remove PCR and sequencing errors. CDR3 sequences were aligned to IMGT reference sequences to assign V, D and J gene segments. For a sequence to be retained, a match of at least six nucleotides was required to both a V gene segment and a J gene segment. A rearrangement counted as productive if the CDR3 had no stop codons and remained in frame with V and J, and every other rearrangement counted as non-productive. CDR3 was defined according to IMGT convention as the region running from the second conserved V-encoded cysteine to the conserved J-encoded phenylalanine. Sequences without an unambiguous match to a single V gene segment were excluded from the earlier analysis of several hundred of the donors. In an earlier analysis of about 590 of the donors, a V segment was called functional when productive rearrangements were above 56.7%, and segregating when the standard deviation between donors exceeded 5%. A statistical classification framework was built for diagnosing cytomegalovirus status from the catalog of TCR beta chain sequences. In a later analysis, TCR nucleotide sequences were compared against IMGT/GENE-DB human TR gene sequences so that V and J genes could be assigned. In a later analysis, CDR3 sequences and most-parsimonious VDJ recombination scenarios were assigned using the TCRdist pipeline. In a later analysis, every TCR beta chain was defined by the combination of its CDR3 amino acid sequence and its V-gene family, and reads without a unique V-gene family were dropped. In a later analysis, nearly 600 highly shared, low-generation-probability nucleotide sequences were removed to address suspected cross-contamination and a sequencing artifact. In a later analysis, a clonal expansion index for each public chain was calculated from normalized within-repertoire ranks of inferred template counts. Generation probabilities in a later analysis came from a VDJ recombination model fitted to out-of-frame rearrangements, and those results were checked against IGoR. In a later analysis, TCR-TCR, TCR-HLA and TCR-CMV co-occurrence was scored with hypergeometric tests, and a repertoire-size bias correction was applied to TCR pairs. In a later analysis, false discovery rates were estimated by permuting HLA or CMV assignments 20 times. In a later analysis, co-occurring TCRs were grouped using DBSCAN, and TCRdist sequence similarity was added for clustering within HLA-allele-positive subsets. Repertoires with fewer than 30,000 or more than 120,000 public chains were left out of co-occurrence clustering, as were five repertoires with anomalous nucleotide sharing. The table was pulled from immuneACCESS by TCRdb, which kept in-frame rearrangements only. Such tables lose some clones; where checked, under half of the loss comes from unresolved V genes, and the rest has no known cause. V and J calls and clone size are as listed in that table; D and trimming were resolved from the DNA. A total of roughly 100,000 clones appear in this sample, approximately 79% of them only once. Of the sample, 5.8% is held by the ten largest clones.

From its cysteine to its phenylalanine, the CDR3 spans 17 amino acids. Only the CDR3 part of the read is kept: 51 bases, read in frame from the first base. The germline V gene encodes CDR1 SSHAT and CDR2 FNYEAQ (reference sequence). Clipping removes 5 bases from V and 3 bases from J, with 12 as the unmatched junction base count. This TCR was sampled from a man in his sixties in good health and CMV-seropositive. Material: PBMCs. The chain uses TRBV7-7 and TRBJ2-1, with 8 bases matching TRBD2. CDR3 sequence: CASSPSSAGEYYNEQFF. The DNA sequence is as follows: TGTGCCAGCAGCCCCTCTTCAGCGGGGGAGTACTACAATGAGCAGTTCTTC.